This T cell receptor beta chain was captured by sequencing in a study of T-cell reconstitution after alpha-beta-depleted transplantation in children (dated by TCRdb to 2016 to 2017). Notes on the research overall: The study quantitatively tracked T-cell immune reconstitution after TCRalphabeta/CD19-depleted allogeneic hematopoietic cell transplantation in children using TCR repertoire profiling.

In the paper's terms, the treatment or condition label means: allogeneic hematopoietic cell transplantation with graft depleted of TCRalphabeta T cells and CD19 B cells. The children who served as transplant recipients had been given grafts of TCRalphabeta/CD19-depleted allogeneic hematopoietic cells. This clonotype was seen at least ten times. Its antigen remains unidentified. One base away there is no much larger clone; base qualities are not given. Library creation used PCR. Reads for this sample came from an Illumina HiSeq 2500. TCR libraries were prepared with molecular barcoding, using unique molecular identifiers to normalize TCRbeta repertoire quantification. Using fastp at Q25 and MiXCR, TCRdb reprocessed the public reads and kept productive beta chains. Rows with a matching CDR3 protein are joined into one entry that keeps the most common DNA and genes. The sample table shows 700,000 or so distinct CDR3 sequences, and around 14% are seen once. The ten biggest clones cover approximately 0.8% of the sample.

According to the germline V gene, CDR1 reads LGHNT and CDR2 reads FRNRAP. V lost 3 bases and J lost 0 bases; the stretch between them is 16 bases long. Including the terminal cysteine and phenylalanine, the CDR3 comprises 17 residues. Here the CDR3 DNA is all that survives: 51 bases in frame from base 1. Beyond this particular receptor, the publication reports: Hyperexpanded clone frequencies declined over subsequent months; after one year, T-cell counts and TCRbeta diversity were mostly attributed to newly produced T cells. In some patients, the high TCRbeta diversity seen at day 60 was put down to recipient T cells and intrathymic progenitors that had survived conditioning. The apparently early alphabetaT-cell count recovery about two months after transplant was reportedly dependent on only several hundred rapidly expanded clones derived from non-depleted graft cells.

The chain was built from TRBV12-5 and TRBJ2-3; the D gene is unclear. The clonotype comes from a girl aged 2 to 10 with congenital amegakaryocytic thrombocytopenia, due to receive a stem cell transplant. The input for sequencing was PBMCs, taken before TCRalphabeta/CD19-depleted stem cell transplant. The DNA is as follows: TGTGCTAGTGGTTTTGGGTTCGAGGTTGTTAGCACAGATACGCAGTATTTT. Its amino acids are CASGFGFEVVSTDTQYF.